This T cell receptor (beta chain) was recovered during a study of radiotherapy plus CTLA-4 blockade in lung cancer. About the research overall: The study recorded objective responses in about 18% of patients and disease control in roughly 34%. Points from the study as a whole: Some TCR clones had been derived from tumors. These clones expanded in peripheral blood after radiotherapy plus ipilimumab.

Here immunoSEQ multiplex PCR was the method, and the copy in TCRdb shows in-frame clones only, minus some. The top ten hold more than 8% of the sample, which has about 77,000 clones, roughly 74% seen once. On this clone itself: Its antigen is unidentified.

Receiving focal radiation plus CTLA-4 blockade with ipilimumab were patients who had chemo-refractory metastatic non-small-cell lung cancer. V lost 1 base, J lost 0 bases, and 13 bases stayed unmatched. The germline V gene encodes CDR1 GTSNPN and CDR2 SVGIG (reference sequence). The CDR3 loop spans 19 amino acids. This chain links TRBV30 with TRBJ1-5; TRBD1 agrees at 9 bases. This receptor was obtained from a human donor with non-small cell lung cancer whose response to radiotherapy plus ipilimumab could not be evaluated. The material was peripheral blood, obtained from a patient treated with radiotherapy plus ipilimumab. CDR3 coding DNA: TGTGCCTGGAGTGGACGTCAAAGAGGGACAGGGAATAGCAATCAGCCCCAGCATTTT. Encoded protein: CAWSGRQRGTGNSNQPQHF.